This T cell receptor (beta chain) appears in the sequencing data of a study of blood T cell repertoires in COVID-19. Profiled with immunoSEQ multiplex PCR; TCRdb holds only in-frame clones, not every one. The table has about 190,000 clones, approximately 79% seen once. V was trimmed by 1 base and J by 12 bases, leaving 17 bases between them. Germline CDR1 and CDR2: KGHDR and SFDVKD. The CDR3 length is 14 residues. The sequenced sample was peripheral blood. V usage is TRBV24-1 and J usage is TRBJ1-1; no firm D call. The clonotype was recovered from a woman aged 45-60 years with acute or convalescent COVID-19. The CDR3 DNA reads TGTGCCACCAGTGATTTAAATAAGTTCCGGGGTACTTTCTTT. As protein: CATSDLNKFRGTFF.